This TCR beta chain was sequenced during a study of blood T cells in healthy people across ages. From germline, CDR1 is DFQATT and CDR2 SNEGSKA (reference sequence). The CDR3 length is 14 residues. The V gene end was trimmed by 5 bases and the J gene end by 4 bases; junction bases not matched to a gene: 3. Alongside a J-beta primer mix, a sample-barcoded 5' primer served in a second PCR lasting about 7 to 12 cycles. TCRdb re-analysed the 5' RACE reads in MiXCR, keeping a single row per CDR3 protein. The data show about 640,000 distinct CDR3 sequences, around 54% seen once. The J gene is TRBJ2-3, the V gene TRBV20-1; 13 nucleotides align to TRBD2. The sequencing input was blood. This TCR derives from a man aged 55-75 years in good health. The CDR3 nucleotides are TGCAGTGCTGGACTAGCGGGGGTGGCAGATACGCAGTATTTT. Its protein is CSAGLAGVADTQYF.